The 31 T cell receptor beta chains reported below all come from one sample, sequenced in a study of blood T cell repertoires in COVID-19. Profiling relied on immunoSEQ multiplex PCR, and the TCRdb table lists in-frame clones only, not all of them. The sample contains around 300,000 clones, roughly 90% of which appear only once. The specimen was peripheral blood. The receptors were gathered from a woman aged 45 to 65 with active or convalescent COVID-19.

This CDR3 reads CASTSDRRMEAFF. In nucleotides, the CDR3 is TGTGCCAGCACCTCGGACAGGAGAATGGAAGCTTTCTTT. The V gene is TRBV12-3 or TRBV12-4, the J gene TRBJ1-1; 7 nucleotides match TRBD1. The J segment lost 8 bases and the V segment lost 7 bases, leaving 10 bases of the junction unmatched. The CDR3 loop spans 13 amino acids.

V is TRBV13 and J is TRBJ1-5; 8 nucleotides line up with TRBD1. Germline V gene lookup returns CDR1 PRHDT and CDR2 FYEKMQ (reference sequence). The CDR3 length is 17 residues. V gave up 5 bases and J gave up 5 bases; unmatched junction bases: 14. In DNA form, the CDR3 reads TGTGCCAGCAGCCAAGGACAGGGCTGGTATTCGGATCAGCCCCAGCATTTT. It yields the protein CASSQGQGWYSDQPQHF.

The chain joins TRBV3-1 (or the pseudogene TRBV3-2) to TRBJ2-3; D may be TRBD2 (5 bases). The V end lost 0 bases, the J end lost 2 bases, and 12 bases lay between the germline ends. The CDR3 sequence is 16 residues long. CDR1 and CDR2 from the germline V gene are LGHDT and YNNKEL (reference sequence). The CDR3 region is CASSQEEVGNTDTQYF. The CDR3 nucleotides read TGTGCCAGCAGCCAAGAGGAGGTGGGCAACACAGATACGCAGTATTTT.

This clone was counted once. The genes are TRBV5-5 and TRBJ2-5; 10 bases fit TRBD2. V lost 3 bases and J lost 5; bases outside the gene matches: 10. There are 16 residues in the CDR3. Germline V gene lookup returns CDR1 SGHKS and CDR2 YYEKEE (reference sequence). CDR3 DNA: TGTGCCAGCAGCTGGGGAGCGGGGGGGCGTCAGGAGACCCAGTACTTC. This gives the protein CASSWGAGGRQETQYF.

This clone came up once. The chain combines TRBV5-5 with TRBJ2-2; a weak D match, TRBD2 (5 bases). Germline loops: CDR1 SGHKS, CDR2 YYEKEE (reference sequence). V dropped 2 bases and J dropped 7 bases, with 18 bases sitting between them. The CDR3 has 16 residues. The CDR3 reads CASSLSPWVGNGELFF. In nucleotides, the CDR3 is TGTGCCAGCAGCTTATCCCCCTGGGTCGGGAACGGGGAGCTGTTTTTT.

V gene TRBV5-1 combines with J gene TRBJ1-5, with a weak D call TRBD1 (5 bases). V was clipped by 0 bases and J by 5 bases, with 9 bases between them. CDR1 and CDR2 (germline): SGHRS, YFSETQ. This CDR3 has 14 residues. This chain's CDR3 is CASSLEAGYQPQHF. Here the CDR3 DNA reads TGCGCCAGCAGCTTGGAGGCAGGGTATCAGCCCCAGCATTTT.

The chain uses TRBV4-2 and TRBJ1-3; D gene uncertain. Trimming removed 0 bases at V and 2 bases at J, with 8 bases between. Germline-derived CDR1 and CDR2 are LGHNA and YNFKEQ. The CDR3 spans 15 residues. The CDR3 sequence: CASSQDRTAGNTIYF. The CDR3 nucleotides are TGTGCCAGCAGCCAAGATAGGACTGCTGGAAACACCATATATTTT.

The chain links TRBV12-3 or TRBV12-4 to TRBJ1-2; TRBD1 matches 10 bases. Losses at the gene ends were 5 bases for V and 6 bases for J; bases not matched to a gene: 3. This CDR3 has 13 amino acids. This CDR3 reads CASSRDRGHGYTF. The CDR3 coding sequence is TGTGCCAGCAGTAGGGACAGGGGCCATGGCTACACCTTC.

This clone was seen once. The chain carries TRBV19 and TRBJ1-2, with 8 bases aligning to TRBD1. V lost 4 bases, J lost 0 bases, and 7 bases stayed unmatched. Germline CDR1 reads LNHDA; CDR2 reads SQIVND (reference sequence). The CDR3 contains 16 residues. CDR3 amino acids: CASSTRETGANYGYTF. The CDR3, as DNA: TGTGCCAGTAGTACCAGGGAGACAGGGGCTAACTATGGCTACACCTTC.

The chain carries TRBV7-8 and TRBJ1-5; unclear D gene. V dropped 7 bases and J dropped 6 bases, with 16 bases sitting between them. Germline loops: CDR1 SGHVS, CDR2 FQNEAQ. The CDR3 contains 14 residues. This chain's CDR3 is CASNNYPGVQPQHF. The CDR3 DNA follows: TGTGCCAGCAACAACTATCCGGGAGTTCAGCCCCAGCATTTT.

The J gene is TRBJ1-2, the V gene TRBV29-1, with D uncertain. The CDR3 spans 11 residues. CDR1 SQVTM and CDR2 ANQGSEA come from the germline V gene. Deletions cut 2 bases from V and 4 bases from J, with 5 bases between. CDR3 sequence: CSVENTYGYTF. The CDR3, as DNA: TGCAGCGTTGAAAACACCTATGGCTACACCTTC.

The genes are TRBV9 and TRBJ1-2; weak D call: TRBD1 (5 bases). The V end was cut by 4 bases, the J end by 4 bases, with 14 bases between. Germline V gene data show CDR1 as SGDLS and CDR2 as YYNGEE. The length of the CDR3 is 14 residues. This CDR3 reads CASSWDSSFYGYTF. As DNA, the CDR3 is TGTGCCAGCAGCTGGGACTCCTCCTTCTATGGCTACACCTTC.

This clone was detected a few times. The chain links TRBV19 to TRBJ2-7; TRBD1 aligns across 8 bases. Germline V gives CDR1 LNHDA, CDR2 SQIVND (reference sequence). The CDR3 runs 17 residues. The junction had 14 bases not matched to a gene; V was cut back by 2 bases and J by 5 bases. The CDR3 loop is CASSIIWGGQGAHEQYF. Here the CDR3 DNA reads TGTGCCAGTAGTATAATCTGGGGAGGACAGGGTGCCCACGAGCAGTACTTC.

The V call is TRBV27, the J call TRBJ2-7; 7 bases align to TRBD1. CDR1 MNHEY and CDR2 SMNVEV come from the germline V gene (reference sequence). CDR3 length: 14 amino acids. V was pared by 5 bases and J by 1 base, with 5 bases of the junction left unmatched. This chain's CDR3 is CASSADRASYEQYF. The CDR3 DNA sequence: TGTGCCAGCAGTGCCGACAGGGCGTCCTACGAGCAGTACTTC.

V gene TRBV18 combines with J gene TRBJ2-3, with 7 positions matching TRBD1. CDR1 is KGHSH, CDR2 LQKENI, per germline. V lost 6 bases, J lost 1 base, and 1 base stayed unmatched. This CDR3 is built from 13 residues. DNA for the CDR3: TGTGCCAGCTCGGGACAGCGCACAGATACGCAGTATTTT. Amino acids: CASSGQRTDTQYF. Full variable domain (outside the CDR3, taken from reference TRBV18 and TRBJ2-3): NAGVMQNPRHLVRRRGQEARLRCSPMKGHSHVYWYRQLPEEGLKFMVYLQKENIIDESGMPKERFSAEFPKEGPSILRIQQVVRGDSAAYFCASSGQRTDTQYFGPGTRLTVL.

This chain links TRBV9 with TRBJ2-7; 8 bases agree with TRBD2. The V and J ends lost 0 bases and 7 bases, in that order; junction bases with no gene match: 9. The CDR3 is made up of 15 amino acids. CDR1 and CDR2 (germline): SGDLS, YYNGEE. Here the CDR3 reads CASSVDPGGHREQYF. The CDR3 coding sequence is TGTGCCAGCAGCGTAGACCCGGGAGGGCATCGGGAGCAGTACTTC.

The chain joins TRBV18 to TRBJ2-3; D unclear. The CDR3 has 13 amino acids. V gave up 3 bases and J gave up 6 bases, with 10 bases separating them. Germline CDR1 KGHSH, CDR2 LQKENI. The CDR3 DNA reads as TGTGCCAGCTCACCGCGGCCGCAGGATACGCAGTATTTT. As protein: CASSPRPQDTQYF. Filled out from reference TRBV18 and TRBJ2-3, the complete variable domain reads NAGVMQNPRHLVRRRGQEARLRCSPMKGHSHVYWYRQLPEEGLKFMVYLQKENIIDESGMPKERFSAEFPKEGPSILRIQQVVRGDSAAYFCASSPRPQDTQYFGPGTRLTVL.

The table lists this clone with a few counts. V and J are TRBV6-6 and TRBJ2-1, with D unresolved. The germline V gene has CDR1 MNHNY and CDR2 SVGAGI (reference sequence). With 7 bases removed from V and 4 bases from J, the gap between germline ends came to 17 bases. This CDR3 has 15 amino acids. CDR3 in DNA: TGTGCCAGCACCCACACCACGATCGGGTACAATGAGCAGTTCTTC. Residues: CASTHTTIGYNEQFF.

This clone was observed a single time. The chain employs TRBV5-1 and TRBJ1-2; tentatively, D is TRBD1 (5 bases). This CDR3 is built from 13 residues. With 5 bases removed from V and 9 bases from J, the gap between germline ends came to 17 bases. Germline-derived CDR1 and CDR2 are SGHRS and YFSETQ. The DNA of the CDR3 is TGCGCCAGCAGACACGAACAGGTCTCGAGCTACACCTTC. It translates to CASRHEQVSSYTF.

The V call is TRBV5-4, the J call TRBJ2-5; 8 bases match TRBD2. CDR1 is SGHNT and CDR2 is YYREEE in the germline V gene (reference sequence). The CDR3 consists of 14 residues. V gave up 5 bases and J gave up 6 bases; unmatched junction bases: 9. DNA for the CDR3: TGTGCCAGCAGTTCCACGGGGGGGGTAAAGACCCAGTACTTC. Encoded protein: CASSSTGGVKTQYF.

This clone was found a few times. J is TRBJ1-2 and V is TRBV28, with D maybe TRBD1 (5 bases). Trimming pared 7 bases from V and 2 bases from J, leaving 11 bases between. The CDR3 runs to 13 residues. Germline V gene lookup returns CDR1 MDHEN and CDR2 SYDVKM. The CDR3 loop is CASTIKGNYGYTF. The DNA of the CDR3 is TGTGCCAGCACCATTAAGGGGAACTATGGCTACACCTTC.

The rearrangement joins TRBV10-3 to TRBJ1-2; TRBD1 agrees at 7 bases. The CDR3 extends over 15 amino acids. J gave up 2 bases and V 2 bases, and 5 bases lay outside the gene matches. From germline, CDR1 is ENHRY and CDR2 SYGVKD. The CDR3 bases are TGTGCCATCAGTGAGCCGGGACAGACCAACTATGGCTACACCTTC. This gives the protein CAISEPGQTNYGYTF.

The chain has TRBV5-1 and TRBJ1-5, with 11 positions matching TRBD1. CDR1 and CDR2 (germline): SGHRS, YFSETQ. This CDR3 comprises 15 residues. V trimming: 3 bases; J trimming: 5 bases; junction bases outside the gene matches: 4. The chain's CDR3 is CASSSGQGDHQPQHF. The CDR3 DNA reads TGCGCCAGCAGCTCGGGACAGGGGGACCATCAGCCCCAGCATTTT.

This chain uses TRBV7-2 with TRBJ2-7; TRBD1 might be the D (5 bases). Germline loops: CDR1 SGHTA, CDR2 FQGNSA. This CDR3 region has 12 residues. Trimming removed 5 bases at V and 3 bases at J, with 8 bases between. CDR3 DNA sequence: TGTGCCAGCAGCCGGACAAGCTACGAGCAGTACTTC. This sequence encodes CASSRTSYEQYF.

In its sample, this clone was seen a few times. DNA for the CDR3: TGTGCCAGTAGTCCCCGGACAGGGAACGAGCAGTACTTC. This gives the protein CASSPRTGNEQYF. The J gene is TRBJ2-7, the V gene TRBV19, with 8 nucleotides matching TRBD1. V shed 5 bases, J shed 5 bases, and the junction held 5 bases outside the gene matches. The CDR3 loop spans 13 amino acids. The germline CDR1 and CDR2 sequences are LNHDA and SQIVND (reference sequence). The full variable domain, its missing parts supplied by reference TRBV19 and TRBJ2-7, is DGGITQSPKYLFRKEGQNVTLSCEQNLNHDAMYWYRQDPGQGLRLIYYSQIVNDFQKGDIAEGYSVSREKKESFPLTVTSAQKNPTAFYLCASSPRTGNEQYFGPGTRLTVT.

The V call is TRBV15, the J call TRBJ1-1, with TRBD1 identical over 7 bases. Germline assignment: CDR1 LNHNV and CDR2 YYDKDF (reference sequence). V shed 1 base, J shed 2 bases, and the junction held 10 bases outside the gene matches. The CDR3 totals 17 residues. This CDR3 reads CATSRGPLQGINTEAFF. The CDR3 coding sequence is TGTGCCACCAGCAGAGGACCCCTACAGGGGATCAACACTGAAGCTTTCTTT. The full variable domain, its missing parts supplied by reference TRBV15 and TRBJ1-1, is DAMVIQNPRYQVTQFGKPVTLSCSQTLNHNVMYWYQQKSSQAPKLLFHYYDKDFNNEADTPDNFQSRRPNTSFCFLDIRSPGLGDTAMYLCATSRGPLQGINTEAFFGQGTRLTVV.

The DNA for the CDR3 is TGTGCCTGGAGGGCAGGGGGTAACACTGAAGCTTTCTTT. Residues: CAWRAGGNTEAFF. J is TRBJ1-1 and V is TRBV30; 7 bases match TRBD1. Germline assignment: CDR1 GTSNPN and CDR2 SVGIG (reference sequence). This CDR3 has 13 residues. With V trimmed by 3 bases and J by 2 bases, 3 bases remained unmatched.

The table lists this clone with a count of one. The chain is built from TRBV7-9 and TRBJ1-2; D unresolved. Trimming left V 4 bases short and J 0 bases short, with 24 bases between. CDR3 size: 19 residues. The germline V gene has CDR1 SEHNR and CDR2 FQNEAQ (reference sequence). The CDR3 region is CASSSARGAELSSNYGYTF. The CDR3 bases are TGTGCCAGCAGCTCCGCCCGGGGAGCCGAACTCTCTTCTAACTATGGCTACACCTTC. Full variable domain (rest looked up from reference TRBV7-9 and TRBJ1-2): DTGVSQNPRHKITKRGQNVTFRCDPISEHNRLYWYRQTLGQGPEFLTYFQNEAQLEKSRLLSDRFSAERPKGSFSTLEIQRTEQGDSAMYLCASSSARGAELSSNYGYTFGSGTRLTVV.

This chain connects TRBV7-3 to TRBJ1-1; 8 nucleotides agree with TRBD1. The CDR3 has 16 amino acids. J lost 4 bases, V lost 5 bases, and 12 bases had no gene match. Per the germline V gene, CDR1 is SGHTA and CDR2 is FQGTGA. In DNA form, the CDR3 reads TGTGCCAGCAGCCTAAGCGGAATACAGGGGGGCACTGAAGCTTTCTTT. Protein: CASSLSGIQGGTEAFF.

This chain connects TRBV29-1 to TRBJ1-2; TRBD1 aligns across 11 bases. CDR1 is SQVTM and CDR2 is ANQGSEA in the germline V gene. This CDR3 contains 13 residues. V shed 7 bases, J shed 4 bases, and the junction held 5 bases outside the gene matches. CDR3 DNA sequence: TGCAGCGGTGGGACAGGGGGACCCTATGGCTACACCTTC. Protein sequence: CSGGTGGPYGYTF.

The rearrangement joins TRBV18 to TRBJ1-1; D remains unclear. The germline V gene encodes CDR1 KGHSH and CDR2 LQKENI. The CDR3 is 13 residues long. V was clipped by 4 bases and J by 11 bases, with 17 bases between them. The CDR3 protein is CASSLSRETGAFF. DNA of the CDR3: TGTGCCAGCTCACTCTCTCGCGAGACGGGGGCTTTCTTT.